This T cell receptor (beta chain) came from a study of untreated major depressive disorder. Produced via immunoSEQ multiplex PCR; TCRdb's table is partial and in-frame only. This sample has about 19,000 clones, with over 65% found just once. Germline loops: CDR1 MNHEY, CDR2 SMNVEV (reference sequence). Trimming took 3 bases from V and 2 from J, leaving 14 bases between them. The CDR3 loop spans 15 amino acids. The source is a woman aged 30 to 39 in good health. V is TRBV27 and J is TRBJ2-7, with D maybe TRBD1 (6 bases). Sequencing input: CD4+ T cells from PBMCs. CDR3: CASSFMGDIAYEQYF. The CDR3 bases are TGTGCCAGCAGTTTTATGGGGGACATAGCCTACGAGCAGTACTTC.